Following are 16 T cell receptor beta chains from one sample sequenced in a study of T-cell memory formation after mild COVID-19. TCRdb independently ran MiXCR on the 5' RACE reads; one entry per CDR3 protein. The sample carries around 510,000 distinct CDR3 sequences, about 20% recorded once. Sequencing input: PBMCs or a T cell subset sorted from them (not recorded which). The receptors come from an adult woman who had mild COVID-19 (a few samples of this study predate the infection). Cell type and time point are not known.

There are a few counts of this clonotype. The V gene is TRBV30, the J gene TRBJ1-5, with D possibly matching TRBD1 (6 bases). The V and J ends lost 0 bases and 7 bases respectively, with 13 bases between them. The germline V gene has CDR1 GTSNPN and CDR2 SVGIG (reference sequence). CDR3 length: 14 amino acids. The CDR3 protein is CAWSVRGGGQPQHF. The CDR3 DNA follows: TGTGCCTGGAGTGTACGAGGGGGTGGCCAGCCCCAGCATTTT.

V and J are TRBV9 and TRBJ2-5; D is perhaps TRBD1 (6 bases). Germline V gene sequence: CDR1 SGDLS, CDR2 YYNGEE. The CDR3 loop spans 14 amino acids. V was cut by 4 bases and J by 3 bases, with 13 bases left in between. The CDR3 spells CASSYRQDEETQYF. In DNA form, the CDR3 reads TGTGCCAGCAGCTACCGACAGGATGAAGAGACCCAGTACTTC.

The CDR3 sequence is CASSTQGGNTIYF. The CDR3 DNA reads TGTGCCAGCAGTACTCAGGGGGGAAACACCATATATTTT. The chain joins TRBV7-9 to TRBJ1-3, with a weak D call TRBD1 (6 bases). Germline V gene sequence: CDR1 SEHNR, CDR2 FQNEAQ (reference sequence). The CDR3 runs 13 residues. Trimming left V 6 bases short and J 4 bases short, with 10 bases between.

This clonotype was seen more than once but under ten times. V gene TRBV4-3 combines with J gene TRBJ2-4; D possibly corresponds to TRBD2 (5 bases). The CDR3 extends over 15 amino acids. CDR1 and CDR2 (germline): LGHNA, YSLEER. V was shortened by 0 bases and J by 7 bases, with 13 bases between the two germline ends. The CDR3 loop is CASSQDLAGSNIQYF. CDR3 in DNA: TGCGCCAGCAGCCAAGATCTAGCTGGGTCTAACATTCAGTACTTC.

The gene calls are TRBV6-1 and TRBJ1-1; unclear D gene. This CDR3 has 12 amino acids. V was pared by 1 base and J by 6 bases, with 6 bases between. Germline assignment: CDR1 MNHNS and CDR2 SASEGT. Here the CDR3 DNA reads TGTGCCAGCAGTGAAGGGGTCCCTGAAGCTTTCTTT. Its translation: CASSEGVPEAFF.

V usage is TRBV12-3 or TRBV12-4 and J usage is TRBJ2-2; 7 bases line up with TRBD2. The J segment lost 3 bases and the V segment lost 2 bases, leaving 9 bases of the junction unmatched. The CDR3 covers 17 residues. The DNA for the CDR3 is TGTGCCAGCAGTTTATTCGCCCCAGGGAGGGACACCGGGGAGCTGTTTTTT. Protein: CASSLFAPGRDTGELFF.

This clonotype was detected only a few times. This rearrangement joins TRBV7-2 to TRBJ2-1; no clear D gene. The CDR3 totals 13 residues. CDR1 and CDR2 (germline): SGHTA, FQGNSA. Trimming removed 1 base at V and 9 bases at J, with 10 bases between. CDR3 bases: TGTGCCAGCAGCTTAGAAGTATTTACTGAGCAGTTCTTC. Translation gives CASSLEVFTEQFF.

The V call is TRBV5-6, the J call TRBJ1-2, with D hard to call. V was trimmed by 5 bases and J by 5 bases, leaving 13 bases between them. The CDR3 consists of 13 residues. Germline assignment: CDR1 SGHDT and CDR2 YYEEEE. The chain's CDR3 is CASRGRDPYGYTF. CDR3 coding DNA: TGTGCCAGCAGAGGGAGGGATCCGTATGGCTACACCTTC.

This clonotype was recorded a few times. The genes are TRBV2 and TRBJ1-1, with D maybe TRBD1 (6 bases). The V gene's germline CDR1 is SNHLY and CDR2 FYNNEI. The length of the CDR3 is 15 residues. Here the CDR3 reads CAQQTEGGKNTEAFF. Written as DNA, the CDR3 is TGTGCTCAGCAAACAGAGGGGGGTAAGAACACTGAAGCTTTCTTT.

The chain couples TRBV12-3 or TRBV12-4 to TRBJ2-3; 16 nucleotides match TRBD2. Trimming at V came to 6 bases and at J to 4 bases, leaving 7 bases not matched to a gene. This CDR3 contains 17 residues. Here the CDR3 DNA reads TGTGCCAGCAGCTACGGGGGGACTAGCGGGAGGGCAGATACGCAGTATTTT. It specifies CASSYGGTSGRADTQYF.

V gene TRBV12-3 or TRBV12-4 combines with J gene TRBJ2-7; the match to TRBD2 covers 7 bases. The CDR3 length is 14 residues. The J segment lost 0 bases and the V segment lost 2 bases, leaving 1 base of the junction unmatched. The CDR3 spells CASSLSGDSYEQYF. For the CDR3, the DNA is TGTGCCAGCAGTTTAAGCGGGGACTCCTACGAGCAGTACTTC.

J is TRBJ2-5 and V is TRBV11-2; TRBD2 might be the D (6 bases). This CDR3 is built from 16 residues. V was pared by 2 bases and J by 1 base, with 14 bases between. The germline V gene has CDR1 SGHAT and CDR2 FQNNGV. CDR3 protein: CASSLTTGLLQETQYF. CDR3 in DNA: TGTGCCAGCAGCTTAACGACGGGACTCCTCCAAGAGACCCAGTACTTC. Based on the CDR3 plus reference TRBV11-2 and TRBJ2-5, the full variable domain is EAGVAQSPRYKIIEKRQSVAFWCNPISGHATLYWYQQILGQGPKLLIQFQNNGVVDDSQLPKDRFSAERLKGVDSTLKIQPAKLEDSAVYLCASSLTTGLLQETQYFGPGTRLLVL.

The chain has TRBV6-1 and TRBJ2-5; D is uncertain. CDR1 and CDR2 from the germline V gene are MNHNS and SASEGT. The V end was cut by 7 bases, the J end by 3 bases, with 9 bases between. There are 12 residues in the CDR3. This CDR3 reads CASMWGKETQYF. The DNA of the CDR3 is TGTGCCAGCATGTGGGGTAAAGAGACCCAGTACTTC.

This clonotype has at least ten counts. The gene calls are TRBV6-4 and TRBJ2-1, with D perhaps TRBD1 (5 bases). V lost 8 bases to trimming and J lost 8 bases, with 16 bases between them. The germline V gene has CDR1 MRHNA and CDR2 SNTAGT. CDR3 size: 13 residues. The CDR3 nucleotides are TGTGCCAGCGGGTCAACTGAACAGGATGAGCAGTTCTTC. Translating gives CASGSTEQDEQFF.

This clonotype was detected only a few times. The V call is TRBV7-9, the J call TRBJ1-6; 7 bases are a match to TRBD1. CDR1 SEHNR and CDR2 FQNEAQ come from the germline V gene (reference sequence). J lost 5 bases, V lost 5 bases, and 6 bases had no gene match. This CDR3 contains 15 residues. The CDR3 bases are TGTGCCAGCAGCCCCCTTGGGACAGATAATTCACCCCTCCACTTT. This encodes CASSPLGTDNSPLHF.

This clonotype was seen only a few times. The V and J genes are TRBV5-4 and TRBJ2-1, with TRBD2 matching 9 bases. The CDR3 sequence is 13 residues long. CDR1 and CDR2 (germline): SGHNT, YYREEE (reference sequence). V was pared by 4 bases and J by 7 bases, with 3 bases of the junction left unmatched. CDR3 nucleotide sequence: TGTGCCAGCAGCCGGACTAGCGATAATGAGCAGTTCTTC. It is translated as CASSRTSDNEQFF.